The clone carrying this T cell receptor beta chain occurred a few times. The antigen remains undetermined. This sample was taken from a study of T-cell memory formation after mild COVID-19. In TCRdb, the 5' RACE reads were re-called with MiXCR into one record per CDR3 protein. Of hundreds of thousands of distinct CDR3 sequences in the sample, less than 25% were seen once. Study-level findings and limits: Certain responding clones were present in pre-infection memory, suggesting participation of cross-reactive memory. What remained unconfirmed was the SARS-CoV-2 specificity of second-wave clones peaking on day 37.

The source of this sequence is an adult woman who had mild COVID-19 (a few samples of this study predate the infection). Cell type and time point are not known. Material for sequencing was PBMCs or a T cell subset sorted from them (not recorded which).

The CDR3 DNA reads TGTGCCAGCACCGAGGGGGTTCTGGATGGCTACACCTTC. Translating it yields CASTEGVLDGYTF. This chain links TRBV2 with TRBJ1-2; D might be TRBD1 (6 bases). Trimming cost V 7 bases and J 6 bases, with 15 bases left between them. CDR3 length equals 13 residues. Germline-derived CDR1 and CDR2 are SNHLY and FYNNEI.